The 9 T cell receptor beta chains below come from one sample, sequenced in a study of T cells in tumors after PD-1 blockade. The table came from immunoSEQ multiplex PCR; TCRdb's copy has only in-frame clones and leaves some out. The sample shows 45,000 to 60,000 clones, 81% of them seen only once. Sample: PBMCs, taken before anti-PD-1 treatment. These receptors originate from a human donor with basal cell carcinoma.

V and J are TRBV4-1 and TRBJ1-6; a weak D match, TRBD1 (6 bases). The germline V and J ends were trimmed by 0 bases and 0 bases, with 12 bases remaining between them. The CDR3 length is 18 residues. Germline values: CDR1 MGHRA, CDR2 YSYEKL. The CDR3 region is CASSQESTGSSYNSPLHF. The CDR3 DNA reads TGCGCCAGCAGCCAAGAGTCTACAGGGAGCTCCTATAATTCACCCCTCCACTTT.

The chain couples TRBV3-1 (or the pseudogene TRBV3-2) to TRBJ2-2; no firm D call. The CDR3 is made up of 13 amino acids. Trimming removed 4 bases at V and 5 bases at J, with 8 bases between. Germline lookup yields CDR1 LGHDT and CDR2 YNNKEL (reference sequence). The CDR3, as DNA: TGTGCCAGCAGCCCCCCACCGACCGGGGAGCTGTTTTTT. Its protein is CASSPPPTGELFF.

This clone was seen only a few times. The V gene is TRBV4-1, the J gene TRBJ1-2; TRBD1 is a possible D gene (5 bases). This CDR3 contains 14 residues. Germline V gives CDR1 MGHRA, CDR2 YSYEKL. Trimming stripped 1 base from V and 2 bases from J, with 8 bases between. In nucleotides, the CDR3 is TGCGCCAGCAGCCAAGGGGACTTCAACTATGGCTACACCTTC. It specifies CASSQGDFNYGYTF.

The rearrangement links TRBV29-1 to TRBJ2-7, with a weak D call TRBD1 (6 bases). CDR1 SQVTM and CDR2 ANQGSEA come from the germline V gene. V shed 2 bases and J shed 1 base, with 9 bases lying between them. The CDR3 consists of 13 residues. CDR3 sequence reads: CSVENDRSYEQYF. The CDR3 nucleotides read TGCAGCGTTGAAAATGACAGGTCCTACGAGCAGTACTTC.

V is TRBV5-6 and J is TRBJ2-5; perhaps D is TRBD1 or TRBD2 (7 bases each). The CDR3 runs to 15 residues. V was cut by 2 bases and J by 5 bases, with 16 bases left in between. Germline lookup yields CDR1 SGHDT and CDR2 YYEEEE. The CDR3, as DNA: TGTGCCAGCAGCTTCTCAGGGGGGGCCTATGAGACCCAGTACTTC. Protein: CASSFSGGAYETQYF.

The V call is TRBV5-5, the J call TRBJ2-2, with D unresolved. The CDR3 spans 16 residues. The ends were cut back, 1 base at V and 3 bases at J, with 13 bases in the middle. Per germline, CDR1 SGHKS and CDR2 YYEKEE (reference sequence). In DNA form, the CDR3 reads TGTGCCAGCAGCTTGTACATATGGGAACACACCGGGGAGCTGTTTTTT. This sequence encodes CASSLYIWEHTGELFF.

The V call is TRBV27, the J call TRBJ2-6; D call uncertain. The CDR3 totals 15 residues. Germline-derived CDR1 and CDR2 are MNHEY and SMNVEV (reference sequence). Trimming stripped 2 bases from V and 4 bases from J, with 9 bases between. The CDR3 DNA sequence: TGTGCCAGCAGTTTAGGTAGTGCAGGGGCCAACGTCCTGACTTTC. This translates into CASSLGSAGANVLTF.

The chain is built from TRBV10-3 and TRBJ1-1; unclear D gene. Germline V CDR1 and CDR2: ENHRY, SYGVKD. The CDR3 consists of 11 residues. V lost 6 bases, J lost 1 base, and 3 bases lay in between. CDR3 sequence reads: CAIRENTEAFF. In DNA, the CDR3 is TGTGCCATCAGAGAGAACACTGAAGCTTTCTTT.

This clone was seen a handful of times. The chain has TRBV18 and TRBJ1-6; D is ambiguous. This CDR3 comprises 15 residues. The V gene's germline CDR1 is KGHSH and CDR2 LQKENI. Trimming took off 2 bases at V and 3 bases at J, with 8 bases between the two ends. In nucleotides, the CDR3 is TGTGCCAGCTCACCAGGCGACAACTATAATTCACCCCTCCACTTT. It translates to CASSPGDNYNSPLHF.